The T cell receptor (beta chain) under discussion was sequenced for a study of cytomegalovirus exposure and HLA in healthy donors. Study-wide context: In a previous analysis, some 120 million unique TCR beta sequences were found from roughly 200 million T cells. Study-wide results and limits: CMV antigen specificity was confirmed in vitro for three CMV-associated chains.

As concerns this clone: Its cognate antigen is unknown.

PCR amplification relied on 60 Vbeta primers (plus 13 Jbeta primers). Clones were sequenced by immunoSEQ multiplex PCR, and TCRdb holds only the in-frame ones, with some missing. The sample has around 170,000 clones, around 80% seen once. The CDR3 is made up of 13 amino acids. Looked up from germline, CDR1 is MDHEN and CDR2 is SYDVKM. The ends were cut back, 8 bases at V and 1 base at J, with 11 bases in the middle. Sequencing input: PBMCs. The receptor was derived from a woman in her fifties or sixties in good health and CMV-seropositive. The chain links TRBV28 to TRBJ1-1; D not resolved. Written as DNA, the CDR3 is TGTGCCAGCTGCCGGGGAGGGAACACTGAAGCTTTCTTT. Its translation is CASCRGGNTEAFF.